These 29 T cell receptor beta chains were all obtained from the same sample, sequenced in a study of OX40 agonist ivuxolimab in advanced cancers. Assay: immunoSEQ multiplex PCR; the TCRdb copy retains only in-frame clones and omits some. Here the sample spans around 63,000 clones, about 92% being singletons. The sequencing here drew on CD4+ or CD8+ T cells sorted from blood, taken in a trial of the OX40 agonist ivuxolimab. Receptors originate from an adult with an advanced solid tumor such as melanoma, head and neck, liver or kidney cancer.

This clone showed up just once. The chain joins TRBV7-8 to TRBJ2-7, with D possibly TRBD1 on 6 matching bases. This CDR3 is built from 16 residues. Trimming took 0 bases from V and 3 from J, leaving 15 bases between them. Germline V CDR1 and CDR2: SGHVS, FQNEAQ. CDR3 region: CASSLAALGGVYEQYF. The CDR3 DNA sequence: TGTGCCAGCAGCTTAGCTGCTCTTGGGGGCGTCTACGAGCAGTACTTC.

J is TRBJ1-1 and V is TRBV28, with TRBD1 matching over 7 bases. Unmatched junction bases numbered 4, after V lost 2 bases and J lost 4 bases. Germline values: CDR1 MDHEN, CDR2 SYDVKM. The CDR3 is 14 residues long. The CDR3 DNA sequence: TGTGCCAGCAGTTTAAGCGCAGGGGGCACTGAAGCTTTCTTT. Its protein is CASSLSAGGTEAFF.

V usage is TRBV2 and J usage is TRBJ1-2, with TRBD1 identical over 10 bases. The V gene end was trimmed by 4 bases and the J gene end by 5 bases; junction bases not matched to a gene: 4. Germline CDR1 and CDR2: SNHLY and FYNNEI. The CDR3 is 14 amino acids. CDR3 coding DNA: TGTGCCAGCAGTGGGACAGGGGGAAGGTATGGCTACACCTTC. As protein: CASSGTGGRYGYTF. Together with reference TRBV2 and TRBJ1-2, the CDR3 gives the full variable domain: EPEVTQTPSHQVTQMGQEVILRCVPISNHLYFYWYRQILGQKVEFLVSFYNNEISEKSEIFDDQFSVERPDGSNFTLKIRSTKLEDSAMYFCASSGTGGRYGYTFGSGTRLTVV.

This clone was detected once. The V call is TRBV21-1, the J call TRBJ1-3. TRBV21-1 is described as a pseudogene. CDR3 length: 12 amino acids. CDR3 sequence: CASSTAGNTIYF. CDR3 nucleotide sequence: TGTGCCAGCAGCACTGCTGGAAACACCATATATTTT.

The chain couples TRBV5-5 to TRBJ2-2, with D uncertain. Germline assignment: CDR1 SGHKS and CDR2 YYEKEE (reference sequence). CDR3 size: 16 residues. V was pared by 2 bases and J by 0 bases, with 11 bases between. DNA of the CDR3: TGTGCCAGCAGCTTCCAACAGAGAGCGAACACCGGGGAGCTGTTTTTT. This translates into CASSFQQRANTGELFF.

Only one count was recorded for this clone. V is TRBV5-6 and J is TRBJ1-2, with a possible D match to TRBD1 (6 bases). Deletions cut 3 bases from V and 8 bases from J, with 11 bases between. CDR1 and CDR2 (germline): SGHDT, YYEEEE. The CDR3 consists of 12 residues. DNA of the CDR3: TGTGCCAGCAGCTGGGTCGGGGGCGGCTACACCTTC. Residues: CASSWVGGGYTF.

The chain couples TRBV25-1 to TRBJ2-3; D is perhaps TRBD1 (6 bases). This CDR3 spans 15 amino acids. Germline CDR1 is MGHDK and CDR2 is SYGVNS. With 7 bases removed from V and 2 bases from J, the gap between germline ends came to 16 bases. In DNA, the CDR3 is TGTGCCAGCATCTCCGGGACATACAACACAGATACGCAGTATTTT. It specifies CASISGTYNTDTQYF.

CDR3 sequence: CASSPSTKSLETQYF. The CDR3 DNA reads TGTGCCAGCAGCCCAAGTACCAAATCCCTGGAGACCCAGTACTTC. This chain connects TRBV5-6 to TRBJ2-5, with unresolved D. From germline, CDR1 is SGHDT and CDR2 YYEEEE. V lost 4 bases to trimming and J lost 5 bases, with 18 bases between them. The CDR3 consists of 15 residues.

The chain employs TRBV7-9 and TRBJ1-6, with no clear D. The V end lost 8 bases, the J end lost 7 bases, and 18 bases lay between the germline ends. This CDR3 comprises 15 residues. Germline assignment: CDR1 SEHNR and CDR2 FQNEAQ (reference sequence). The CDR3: CASDVGGLGNSPLHF. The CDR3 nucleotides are TGTGCCAGCGATGTGGGTGGCCTAGGGAATTCACCCCTCCACTTT. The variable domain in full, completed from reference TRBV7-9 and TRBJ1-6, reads DTGVSQNPRHKITKRGQNVTFRCDPISEHNRLYWYRQTLGQGPEFLTYFQNEAQLEKSRLLSDRFSAERPKGSFSTLEIQRTEQGDSAMYLCASDVGGLGNSPLHFGNGTRLTVT.

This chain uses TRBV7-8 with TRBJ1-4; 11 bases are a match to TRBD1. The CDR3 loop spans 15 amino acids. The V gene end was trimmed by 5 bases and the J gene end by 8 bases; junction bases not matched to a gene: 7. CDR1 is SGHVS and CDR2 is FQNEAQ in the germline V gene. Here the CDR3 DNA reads TGTGCCAGCAGCCCGAGGACAGGGGGCTGGGAAAAACTGTTTTTT. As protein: CASSPRTGGWEKLFF.

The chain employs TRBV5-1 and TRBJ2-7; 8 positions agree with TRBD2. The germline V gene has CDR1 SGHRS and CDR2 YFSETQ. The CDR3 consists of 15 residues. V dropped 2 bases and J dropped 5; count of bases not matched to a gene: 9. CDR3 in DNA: TGCGCCAGCAGCTTTCTCCCAGCGGGGGAAGACGAGCAGTACTTC. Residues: CASSFLPAGEDEQYF.

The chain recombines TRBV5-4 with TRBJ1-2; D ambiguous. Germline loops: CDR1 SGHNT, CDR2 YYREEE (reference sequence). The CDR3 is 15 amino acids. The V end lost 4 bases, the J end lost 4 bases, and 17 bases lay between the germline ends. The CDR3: CASSPDPGGSYGYTF. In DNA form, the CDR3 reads TGTGCCAGCAGCCCAGACCCAGGTGGTAGCTATGGCTACACCTTC.

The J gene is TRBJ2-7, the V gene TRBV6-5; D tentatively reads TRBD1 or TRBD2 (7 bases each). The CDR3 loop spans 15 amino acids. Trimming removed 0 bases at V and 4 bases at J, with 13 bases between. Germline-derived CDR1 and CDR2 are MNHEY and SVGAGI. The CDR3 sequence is CASSYSGRGPYEQYF. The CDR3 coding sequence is TGTGCCAGCAGTTACTCGGGGAGGGGGCCGTACGAGCAGTACTTC.

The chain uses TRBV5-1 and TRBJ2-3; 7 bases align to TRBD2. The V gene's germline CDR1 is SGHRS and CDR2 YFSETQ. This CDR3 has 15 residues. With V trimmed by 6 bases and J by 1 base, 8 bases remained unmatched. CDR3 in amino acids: CASTMGGTGTDTQYF. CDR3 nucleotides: TGCGCCAGCACCATGGGGGGGACGGGCACAGATACGCAGTATTTT.

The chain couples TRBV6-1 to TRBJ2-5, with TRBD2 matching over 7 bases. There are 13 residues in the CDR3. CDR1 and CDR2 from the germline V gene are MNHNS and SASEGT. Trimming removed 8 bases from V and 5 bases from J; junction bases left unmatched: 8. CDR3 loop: CASCRGVLETQYF. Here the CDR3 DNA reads TGTGCCAGCTGCCGGGGGGTCTTGGAGACCCAGTACTTC.

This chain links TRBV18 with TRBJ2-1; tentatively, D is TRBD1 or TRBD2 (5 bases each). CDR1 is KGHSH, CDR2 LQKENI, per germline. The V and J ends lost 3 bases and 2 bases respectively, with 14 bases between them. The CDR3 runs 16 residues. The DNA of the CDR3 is TGTGCCAGCTCACCCTTCGCAGGGACGACCTACAATGAGCAGTTCTTC. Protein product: CASSPFAGTTYNEQFF. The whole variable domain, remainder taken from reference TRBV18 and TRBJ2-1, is NAGVMQNPRHLVRRRGQEARLRCSPMKGHSHVYWYRQLPEEGLKFMVYLQKENIIDESGMPKERFSAEFPKEGPSILRIQQVVRGDSAAYFCASSPFAGTTYNEQFFGPGTRLTVL.

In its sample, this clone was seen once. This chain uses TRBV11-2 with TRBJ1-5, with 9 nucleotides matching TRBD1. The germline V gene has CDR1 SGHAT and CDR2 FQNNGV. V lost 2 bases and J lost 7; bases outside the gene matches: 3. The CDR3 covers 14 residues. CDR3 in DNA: TGTGCCAGCAGCTTAACAGGGGGCCGGCAGCCCCAGCATTTT. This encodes CASSLTGGRQPQHF.

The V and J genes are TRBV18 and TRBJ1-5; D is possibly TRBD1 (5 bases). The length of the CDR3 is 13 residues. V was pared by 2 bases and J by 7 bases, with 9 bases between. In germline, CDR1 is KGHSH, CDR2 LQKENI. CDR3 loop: CASSPTGGQPQHF. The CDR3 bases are TGTGCCAGCTCACCAACGGGGGGGCAGCCCCAGCATTTT.

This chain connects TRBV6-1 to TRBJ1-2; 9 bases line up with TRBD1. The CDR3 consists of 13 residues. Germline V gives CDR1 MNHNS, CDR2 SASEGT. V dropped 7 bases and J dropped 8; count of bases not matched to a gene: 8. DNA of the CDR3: TGTGCCAGCACCCGGACAGGGGTTGAGGGCTACACCTTC. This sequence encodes CASTRTGVEGYTF.

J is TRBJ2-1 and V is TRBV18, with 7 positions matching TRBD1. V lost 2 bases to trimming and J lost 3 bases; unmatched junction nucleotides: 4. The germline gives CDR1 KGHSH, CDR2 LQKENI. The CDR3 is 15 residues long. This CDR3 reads CASSPATGFYNEQFF. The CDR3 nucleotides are TGTGCCAGCTCACCAGCGACAGGGTTCTACAATGAGCAGTTCTTC.

CDR3 coding DNA: TGTGCCAGCAGCTGGGGATGGACCAGGGGGTCACCCCTCCACTTT. Protein product: CASSWGWTRGSPLHF. The J gene is TRBJ1-6, the V gene TRBV5-6, with 7 bases aligning to TRBD1. Germline trimming cut 3 bases from V and 10 bases from J; bases unmatched to any gene: 10. Germline V gene data show CDR1 as SGHDT and CDR2 as YYEEEE. The CDR3 consists of 15 residues.

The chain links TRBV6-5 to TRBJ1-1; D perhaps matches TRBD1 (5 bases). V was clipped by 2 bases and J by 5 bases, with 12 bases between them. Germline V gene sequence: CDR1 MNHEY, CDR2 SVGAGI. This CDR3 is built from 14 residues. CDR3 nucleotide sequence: TGTGCCAGCAGTTACAGCCCAGGGAGGACTGAAGCTTTCTTT. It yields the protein CASSYSPGRTEAFF.

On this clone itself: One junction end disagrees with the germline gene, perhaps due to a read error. The CDR3 loop is CAISEKFF. In DNA, the CDR3 is TGTGCCATCAGTGAGAAGTTCTTC. The V and J genes are TRBV10-3 and TRBJ2-1; D gene unclear. Germline-derived CDR1 and CDR2 are ENHRY and SYGVKD. The CDR3 contains 8 residues.

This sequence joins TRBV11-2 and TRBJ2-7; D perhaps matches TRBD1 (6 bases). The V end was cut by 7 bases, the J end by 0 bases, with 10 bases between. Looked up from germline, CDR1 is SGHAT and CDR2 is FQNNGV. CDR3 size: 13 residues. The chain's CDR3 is CASNTGSSYEQYF. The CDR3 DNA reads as TGTGCCAGCAACACAGGGAGCTCCTACGAGCAGTACTTC.

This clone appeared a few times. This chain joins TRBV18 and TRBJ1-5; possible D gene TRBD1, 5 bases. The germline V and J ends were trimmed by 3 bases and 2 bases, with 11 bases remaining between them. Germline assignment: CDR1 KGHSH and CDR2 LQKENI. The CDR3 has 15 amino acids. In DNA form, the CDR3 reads TGTGCCAGCTCACCGGGAGGGGACGGCAATCAGCCCCAGCATTTT. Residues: CASSPGGDGNQPQHF. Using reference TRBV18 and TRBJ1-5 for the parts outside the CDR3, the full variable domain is NAGVMQNPRHLVRRRGQEARLRCSPMKGHSHVYWYRQLPEEGLKFMVYLQKENIIDESGMPKERFSAEFPKEGPSILRIQQVVRGDSAAYFCASSPGGDGNQPQHFGDGTRLSIL.

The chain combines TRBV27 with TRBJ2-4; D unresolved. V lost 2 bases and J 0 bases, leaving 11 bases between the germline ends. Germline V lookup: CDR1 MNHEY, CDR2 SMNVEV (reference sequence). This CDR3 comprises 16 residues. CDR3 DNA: TGTGCCAGCAGTTTAAGGCCTACTGTAGCCAAAAACATTCAGTACTTC. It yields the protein CASSLRPTVAKNIQYF.

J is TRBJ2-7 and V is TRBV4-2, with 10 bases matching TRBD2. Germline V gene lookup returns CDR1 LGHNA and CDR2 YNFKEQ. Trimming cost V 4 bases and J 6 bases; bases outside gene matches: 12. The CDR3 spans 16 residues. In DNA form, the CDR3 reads TGTGCCAGCAGCCTAGCCCTAGAGCGGGGGGGCTCCGAGCAGTACTTC. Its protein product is CASSLALERGGSEQYF.

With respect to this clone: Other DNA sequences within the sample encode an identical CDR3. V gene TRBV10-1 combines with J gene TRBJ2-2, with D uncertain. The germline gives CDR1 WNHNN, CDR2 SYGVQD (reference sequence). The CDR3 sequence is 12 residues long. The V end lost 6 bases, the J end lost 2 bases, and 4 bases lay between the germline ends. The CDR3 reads CASSPNTGELFF. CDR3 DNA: TGCGCCAGCAGCCCCAACACCGGGGAGCTGTTTTTT.

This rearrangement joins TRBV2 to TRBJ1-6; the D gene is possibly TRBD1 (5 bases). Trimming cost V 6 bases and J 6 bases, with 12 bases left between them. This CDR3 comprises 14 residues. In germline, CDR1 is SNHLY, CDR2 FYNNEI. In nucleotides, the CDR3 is TGTGCCAGCAGCGGGACCCCAAGTAATTCACCCCTCCACTTT. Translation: CASSGTPSNSPLHF. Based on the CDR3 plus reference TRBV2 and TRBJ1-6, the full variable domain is EPEVTQTPSHQVTQMGQEVILRCVPISNHLYFYWYRQILGQKVEFLVSFYNNEISEKSEIFDDQFSVERPDGSNFTLKIRSTKLEDSAMYFCASSGTPSNSPLHFGNGTRLTVT.